The clone carrying this TCR beta chain was detected only a few times. Arm-PCR of CDR3 regions with iRepertoire HTBI primers generated TCR beta libraries. A single record per CDR3 protein comes from TCRdb applying MiXCR to the multiplex PCR reads. The data show around 450,000 distinct CDR3 sequences, approximately 16% seen once. The record originates from a study of regulatory T cells in long-lasting Graves disease. Indicated time point: newly diagnosed GD, antithyroid drugs for less than 3 months. PBMCs provided the RNA from which the TCR library was made. These data also formed part of another study, on T cells in Graves' hyperthyroidism and ophthalmopathy.

The clonotype was recovered from a middle-aged woman with Graves disease. This material consisted of peripheral blood mononuclear cells (PBMCs), taken at new diagnosis, from a patient treated with antithyroid drugs.

CDR3 sequence: CASSQEPQGNTGELFF. For the CDR3, the DNA is TGCGCCAGCAGCCAAGAACCCCAGGGGAACACCGGGGAGCTGTTTTTT. The J gene is TRBJ2-2, the V gene TRBV4-3, with D possibly matching TRBD1 (5 bases). This CDR3 has 16 residues. Trimming took 0 bases from V and 1 from J, leaving 9 bases between them. Germline V gene lookup returns CDR1 LGHNA and CDR2 YSLEER.